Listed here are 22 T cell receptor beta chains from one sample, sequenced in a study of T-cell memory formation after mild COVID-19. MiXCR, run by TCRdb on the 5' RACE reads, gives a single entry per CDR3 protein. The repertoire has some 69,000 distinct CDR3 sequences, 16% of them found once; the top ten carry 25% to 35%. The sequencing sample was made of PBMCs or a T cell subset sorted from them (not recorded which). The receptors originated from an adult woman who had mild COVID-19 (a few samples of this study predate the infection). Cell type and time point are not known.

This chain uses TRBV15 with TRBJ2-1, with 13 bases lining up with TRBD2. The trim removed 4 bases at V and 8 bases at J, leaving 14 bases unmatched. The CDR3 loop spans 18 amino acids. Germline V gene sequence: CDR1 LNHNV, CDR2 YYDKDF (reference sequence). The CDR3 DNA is TGTGCCACCAGCACCGGGACTAGCGGGATGGGTCGGGGCGATGAGCAGTTCTTC. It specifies CATSTGTSGMGRGDEQFF.

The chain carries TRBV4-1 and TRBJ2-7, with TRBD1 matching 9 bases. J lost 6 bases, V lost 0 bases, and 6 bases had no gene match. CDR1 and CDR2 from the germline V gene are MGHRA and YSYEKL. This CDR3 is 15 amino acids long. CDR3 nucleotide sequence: TGCGCCAGCAGCCAAGACCCGGACAGGGGAGGCGAGCAGTACTTC. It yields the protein CASSQDPDRGGEQYF.

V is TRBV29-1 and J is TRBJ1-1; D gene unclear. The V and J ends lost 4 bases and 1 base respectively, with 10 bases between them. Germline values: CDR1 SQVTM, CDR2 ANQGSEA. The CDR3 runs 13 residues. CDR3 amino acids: CSVVGGENTEAFF. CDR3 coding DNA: TGCAGCGTTGTCGGAGGAGAGAACACTGAAGCTTTCTTT.

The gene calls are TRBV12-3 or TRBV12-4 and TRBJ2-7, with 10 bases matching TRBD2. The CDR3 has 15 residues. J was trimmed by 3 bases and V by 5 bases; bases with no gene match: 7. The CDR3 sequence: CASSMASGSIYEQYF. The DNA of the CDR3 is TGTGCCAGCAGTATGGCTAGCGGGAGTATCTACGAGCAGTACTTC.

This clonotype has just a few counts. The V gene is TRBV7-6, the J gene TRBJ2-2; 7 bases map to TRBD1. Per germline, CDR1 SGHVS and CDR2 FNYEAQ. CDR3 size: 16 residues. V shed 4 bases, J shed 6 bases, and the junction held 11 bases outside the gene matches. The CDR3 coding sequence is TGTGCCAGCAGCTCTTCGGACAGGCGGCCCCCCGGGGAGCTGTTTTTT. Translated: CASSSSDRRPPGELFF.

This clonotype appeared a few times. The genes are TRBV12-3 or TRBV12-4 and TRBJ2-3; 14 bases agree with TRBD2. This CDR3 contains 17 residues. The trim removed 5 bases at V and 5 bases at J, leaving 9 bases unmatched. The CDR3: CASSPEGLAGARDTQYF. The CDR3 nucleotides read TGTGCCAGCAGTCCAGAGGGACTAGCGGGAGCAAGAGATACGCAGTATTTT.

The CDR3 sequence is CASSFEATSGRARETQYF. The CDR3 DNA is TGTGCCAGCAGTTTTGAGGCGACTAGCGGGAGGGCCAGGGAGACCCAGTACTTC. This sequence joins TRBV12-3 or TRBV12-4 and TRBJ2-5; 14 nucleotides align to TRBD2. V lost 3 bases and J lost 5; bases outside the gene matches: 11. The CDR3 runs 18 residues.

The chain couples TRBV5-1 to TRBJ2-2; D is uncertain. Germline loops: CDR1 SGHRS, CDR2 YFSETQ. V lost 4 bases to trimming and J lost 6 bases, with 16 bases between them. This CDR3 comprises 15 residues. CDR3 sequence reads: CASSPEVLESGELFF. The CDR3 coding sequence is TGCGCCAGCAGCCCTGAGGTTCTAGAATCCGGGGAGCTGTTTTTT.

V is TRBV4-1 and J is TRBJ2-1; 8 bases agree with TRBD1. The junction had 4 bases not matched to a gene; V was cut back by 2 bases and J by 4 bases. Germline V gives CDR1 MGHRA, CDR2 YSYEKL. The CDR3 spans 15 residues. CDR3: CASSQPGQGYNEQFF. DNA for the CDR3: TGCGCCAGCAGCCAACCAGGACAGGGATACAATGAGCAGTTCTTC.

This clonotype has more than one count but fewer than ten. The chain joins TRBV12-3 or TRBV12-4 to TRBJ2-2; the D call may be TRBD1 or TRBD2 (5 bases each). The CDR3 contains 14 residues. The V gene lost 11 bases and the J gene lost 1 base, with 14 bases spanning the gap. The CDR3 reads CACMGPGNTGELFF. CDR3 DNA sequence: TGTGCCTGTATGGGACCGGGGAACACCGGGGAGCTGTTTTTT.

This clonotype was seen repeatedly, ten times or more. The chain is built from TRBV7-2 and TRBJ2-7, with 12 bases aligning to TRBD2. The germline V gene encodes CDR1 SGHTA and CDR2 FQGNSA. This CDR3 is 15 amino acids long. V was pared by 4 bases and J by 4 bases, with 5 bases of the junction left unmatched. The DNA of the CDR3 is TGTGCCAGCAGCTCGACTAGCGGGAGACGGTACGAGCAGTACTTC. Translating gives CASSSTSGRRYEQYF.

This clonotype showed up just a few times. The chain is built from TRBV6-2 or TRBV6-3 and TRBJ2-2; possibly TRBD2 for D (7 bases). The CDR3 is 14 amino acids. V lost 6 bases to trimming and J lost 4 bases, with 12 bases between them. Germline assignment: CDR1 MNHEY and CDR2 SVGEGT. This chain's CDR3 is CASRGGGRTGELFF. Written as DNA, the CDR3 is TGTGCCAGCAGAGGGGGAGGGCGCACCGGGGAGCTGTTTTTT.

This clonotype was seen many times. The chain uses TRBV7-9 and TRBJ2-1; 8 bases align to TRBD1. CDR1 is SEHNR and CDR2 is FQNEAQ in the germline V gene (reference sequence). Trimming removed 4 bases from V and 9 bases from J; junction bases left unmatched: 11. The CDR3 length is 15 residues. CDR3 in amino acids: CASSSRTGPLPEQFF. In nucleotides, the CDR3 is TGTGCCAGCAGCTCAAGGACAGGGCCCCTCCCTGAGCAGTTCTTC.

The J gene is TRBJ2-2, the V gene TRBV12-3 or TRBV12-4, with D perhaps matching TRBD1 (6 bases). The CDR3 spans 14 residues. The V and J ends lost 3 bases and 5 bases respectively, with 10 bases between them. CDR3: CASSFGTSTGELFF. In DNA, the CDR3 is TGTGCCAGCAGTTTTGGGACATCTACCGGGGAGCTGTTTTTT.

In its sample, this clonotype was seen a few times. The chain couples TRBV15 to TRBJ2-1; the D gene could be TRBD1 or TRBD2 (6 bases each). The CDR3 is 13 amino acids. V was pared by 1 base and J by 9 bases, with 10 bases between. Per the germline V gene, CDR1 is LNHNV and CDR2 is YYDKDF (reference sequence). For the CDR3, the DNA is TGTGCCACCAGCAGAGCGGGGGCGGGTGAGCAGTTCTTC. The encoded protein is CATSRAGAGEQFF.

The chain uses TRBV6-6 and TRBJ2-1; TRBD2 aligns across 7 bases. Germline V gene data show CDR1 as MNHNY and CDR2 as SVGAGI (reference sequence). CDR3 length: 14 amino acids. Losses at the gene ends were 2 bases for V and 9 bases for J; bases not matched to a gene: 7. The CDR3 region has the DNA TGTGCCAGCAGTTACAGCGCGGGAGTCGCTGAGCAGTTCTTC. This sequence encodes CASSYSAGVAEQFF.

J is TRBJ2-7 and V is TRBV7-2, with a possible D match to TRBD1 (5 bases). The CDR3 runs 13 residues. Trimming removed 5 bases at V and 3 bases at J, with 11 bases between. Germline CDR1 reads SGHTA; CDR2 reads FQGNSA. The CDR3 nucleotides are TGTGCCAGCAGCCTCGACAGTGACTACGAGCAGTACTTC. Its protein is CASSLDSDYEQYF.

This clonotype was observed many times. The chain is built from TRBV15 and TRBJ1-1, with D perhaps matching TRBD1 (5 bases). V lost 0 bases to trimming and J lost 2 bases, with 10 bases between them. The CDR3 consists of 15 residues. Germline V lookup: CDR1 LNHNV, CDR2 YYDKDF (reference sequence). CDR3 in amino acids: CATSRESGLNTEAFF. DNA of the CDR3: TGTGCCACCAGCAGAGAATCGGGGCTTAACACTGAAGCTTTCTTT.

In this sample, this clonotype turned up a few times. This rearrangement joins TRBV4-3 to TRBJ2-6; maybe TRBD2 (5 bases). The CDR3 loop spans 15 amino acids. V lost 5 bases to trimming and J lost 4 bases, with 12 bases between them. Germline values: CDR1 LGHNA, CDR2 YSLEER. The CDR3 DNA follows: TGCGCCAGCAGCAGGAGGCCCTTGGGGGCCAACGTCCTGACTTTC. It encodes CASSRRPLGANVLTF.

The CDR3 here is CSVYQQGALSYTF. CDR3 nucleotides: TGCAGCGTCTACCAACAGGGGGCCCTCAGCTACACCTTC. The V gene is TRBV29-1, the J gene TRBJ1-2; 9 bases match TRBD1. This CDR3 is built from 13 residues. With V trimmed by 6 bases and J by 9 bases, 11 bases remained unmatched. The germline V gene encodes CDR1 SQVTM and CDR2 ANQGSEA.

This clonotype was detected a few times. The CDR3 here is CASSNYNEQFF. The DNA of the CDR3 is TGTGCCAGCAGCAACTACAATGAGCAGTTCTTC. This sequence joins TRBV12-3 or TRBV12-4 and TRBJ2-1, with D hard to call. This CDR3 has 11 amino acids. V dropped 6 bases and J dropped 3 bases, with 3 bases sitting between them.

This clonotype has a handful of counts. The CDR3 sequence is CATSRDQVVTGDTEAFF. The CDR3 coding sequence is TGTGCCACCAGCAGAGATCAGGTTGTCACGGGGGACACTGAAGCTTTCTTT. The chain joins TRBV15 to TRBJ1-1; tentatively, D is TRBD1 (5 bases). The CDR3 runs 17 residues. V gave up 0 bases and J gave up 3 bases, with 17 bases separating them. Germline lookup yields CDR1 LNHNV and CDR2 YYDKDF (reference sequence).